Presented here are 8 T cell receptor beta chains from one specimen sequenced in a study of T-cell reconstitution after alpha-beta-depleted transplantation in children. TCRbeta library preparation incorporated unique molecular identifiers. One entry per CDR3 protein, called by TCRdb with MiXCR from the PCR reads. The sample holds about 98,000 distinct CDR3 sequences, roughly a quarter seen once. The material sequenced was PBMCs, taken before TCRalphabeta/CD19-depleted stem cell transplant. The receptors shown here come from a boy younger than 10 with acute lymphoblastic leukemia, due to receive a stem cell transplant.

This clonotype was seen repeatedly, ten times or more. The chain combines TRBV6-5 with TRBJ2-7, with 9 bases lining up with TRBD2. The V and J ends lost 8 bases and 9 bases, in that order; junction bases with no gene match: 5. The CDR3 length is 11 residues. Germline V gene data show CDR1 as MNHEY and CDR2 as SVGAGI. The CDR3 protein is CASHSGRGQYF. The CDR3 DNA sequence: TGTGCCAGCCATAGCGGGAGAGGGCAGTACTTC.

This chain links TRBV29-1 with TRBJ2-5; TRBD2 matches 7 bases. Germline loops: CDR1 SQVTM, CDR2 ANQGSEA. CDR3 length: 16 amino acids. Trimming cost V 6 bases and J 0 bases; bases outside gene matches: 13. The CDR3 bases are TGCAGCGTCGGAGGGAGGGCACTGGGGAACCAAGAGACCCAGTACTTC. It yields the protein CSVGGRALGNQETQYF.

This clonotype was seen many times. The gene calls are TRBV5-1 and TRBJ1-4; tentatively, D is TRBD1 (5 bases). V was pared by 4 bases and J by 6 bases, with 16 bases between. The CDR3 is 15 residues long. Germline V gene lookup returns CDR1 SGHRS and CDR2 YFSETQ. CDR3: CASSPTQGVDEKLFF. In nucleotides, the CDR3 is TGCGCCAGCAGCCCAACTCAGGGAGTGGATGAAAAACTGTTTTTT. Looking up the rest from reference TRBV5-1 and TRBJ1-4 gives the full variable domain: KAGVTQTPRYLIKTRGQQVTLSCSPISGHRSVSWYQQTPGQGLQFLFEYFSETQRNKGNFPGRFSGRQFSNSRSEMNVSTLELGDSALYLCASSPTQGVDEKLFFGSGTQLSVL.

This clonotype was detected ten times or more. V and J are TRBV20-1 and TRBJ2-1; D could derive from TRBD1 or TRBD2 (6 bases each). The CDR3 is 15 residues long. Germline V gene sequence: CDR1 DFQATT, CDR2 SNEGSKA (reference sequence). V lost 6 bases and J lost 7, with 22 bases in between. Here the CDR3 reads CSAKTGARIRNEQFF. The CDR3 nucleotides read TGCAGTGCAAAGACGGGGGCTAGGATTAGGAATGAGCAGTTCTTC.

The J gene is TRBJ2-5, the V gene TRBV7-9; perhaps TRBD2 as D (6 bases). In germline, CDR1 is SEHNR, CDR2 FQNEAQ (reference sequence). V was trimmed by 5 bases and J by 0 bases, leaving 10 bases between them. The CDR3 extends over 14 amino acids. In DNA, the CDR3 is TGTGCCAGCAGCCGGGACTTGTACCAAGAGACCCAGTACTTC. Translated, it gives CASSRDLYQETQYF.

This clonotype has a count of ten or more. CDR3 sequence (DNA): TGTGCCATCACCGAGCAGGCTAGCGGGGCATACAATGAGCAGTTCTTC. Amino acids: CAITEQASGAYNEQFF. The rearrangement joins TRBV10-3 to TRBJ2-1, with 9 bases matching TRBD2. V dropped 7 bases and J dropped 4; count of bases not matched to a gene: 11. Germline V gene lookup returns CDR1 ENHRY and CDR2 SYGVKD. This CDR3 is 16 amino acids long.

The rearrangement uses TRBV5-1 and TRBJ2-7; 7 nucleotides align to TRBD2. Germline assignment: CDR1 SGHRS and CDR2 YFSETQ. With 4 bases clipped from V and 2 bases from J, the junction kept 9 bases outside the gene matches. The CDR3 contains 15 residues. The CDR3: CASSPSGDGTYEQYF. The CDR3 DNA sequence: TGCGCCAGCAGCCCGAGCGGGGACGGAACCTACGAGCAGTACTTC.

This clonotype was counted between two and nine times. The V and J genes are TRBV5-1 and TRBJ2-1, with D perhaps TRBD1 (6 bases). The CDR3 runs to 13 residues. Germline values: CDR1 SGHRS, CDR2 YFSETQ. V was cut by 4 bases and J by 8 bases, with 13 bases left in between. CDR3: CASSHQGLDEQFF. The CDR3 bases are TGCGCCAGCAGCCACCAGGGGCTCGATGAGCAGTTCTTC. Complete variable domain (other parts from reference TRBV5-1 and TRBJ2-1): KAGVTQTPRYLIKTRGQQVTLSCSPISGHRSVSWYQQTPGQGLQFLFEYFSETQRNKGNFPGRFSGRQFSNSRSEMNVSTLELGDSALYLCASSHQGLDEQFFGPGTRLTVL.